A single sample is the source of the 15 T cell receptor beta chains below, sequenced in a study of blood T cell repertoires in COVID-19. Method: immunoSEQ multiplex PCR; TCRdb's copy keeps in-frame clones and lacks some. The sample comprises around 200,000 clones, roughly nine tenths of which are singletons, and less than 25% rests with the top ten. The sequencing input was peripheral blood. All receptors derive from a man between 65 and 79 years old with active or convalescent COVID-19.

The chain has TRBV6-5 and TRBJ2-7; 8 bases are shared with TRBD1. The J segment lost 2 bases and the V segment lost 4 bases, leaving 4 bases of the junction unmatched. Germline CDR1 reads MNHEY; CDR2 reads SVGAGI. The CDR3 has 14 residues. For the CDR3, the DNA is TGTGCCAGCAGTTCCGCGGACAGGGCCTACGAGCAGTACTTC. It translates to CASSSADRAYEQYF.

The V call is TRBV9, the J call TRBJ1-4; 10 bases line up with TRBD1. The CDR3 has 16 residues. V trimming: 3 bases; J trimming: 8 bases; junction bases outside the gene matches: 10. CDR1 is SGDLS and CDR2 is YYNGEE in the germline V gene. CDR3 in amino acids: CASSGKTGGQGEKLFF. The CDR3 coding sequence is TGTGCCAGCAGCGGCAAAACGGGGGGACAGGGGGAAAAACTGTTTTTT.

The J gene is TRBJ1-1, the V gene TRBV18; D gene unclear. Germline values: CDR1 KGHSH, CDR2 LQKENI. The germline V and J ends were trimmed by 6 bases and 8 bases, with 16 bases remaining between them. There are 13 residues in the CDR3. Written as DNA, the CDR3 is TGTGCCAGCTCCCTCGTGAAGAGTCGGGAAGCTTTCTTT. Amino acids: CASSLVKSREAFF.

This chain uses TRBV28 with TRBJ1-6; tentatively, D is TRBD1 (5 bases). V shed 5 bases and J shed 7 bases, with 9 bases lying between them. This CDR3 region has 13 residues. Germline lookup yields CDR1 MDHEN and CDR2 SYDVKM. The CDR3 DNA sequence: TGTGCCAGCAGTCGTCGACAGAATTCACCCCTCCACTTT. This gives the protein CASSRRQNSPLHF.

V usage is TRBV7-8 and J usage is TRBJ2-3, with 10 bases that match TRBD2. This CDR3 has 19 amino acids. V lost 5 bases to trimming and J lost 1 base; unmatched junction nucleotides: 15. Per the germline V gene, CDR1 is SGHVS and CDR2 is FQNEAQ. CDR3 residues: CASSPRRAGGQRGTDTQYF. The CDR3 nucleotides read TGTGCCAGCAGCCCCCGTAGAGCGGGGGGGCAACGGGGCACAGATACGCAGTATTTT.

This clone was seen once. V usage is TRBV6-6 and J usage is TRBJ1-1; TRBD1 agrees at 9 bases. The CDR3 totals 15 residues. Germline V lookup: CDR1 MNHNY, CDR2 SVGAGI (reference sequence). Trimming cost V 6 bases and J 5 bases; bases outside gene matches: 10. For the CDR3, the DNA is TGTGCCAGCAGAAACCCGGGACAGGGAAGGACTGAAGCTTTCTTT. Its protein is CASRNPGQGRTEAFF.

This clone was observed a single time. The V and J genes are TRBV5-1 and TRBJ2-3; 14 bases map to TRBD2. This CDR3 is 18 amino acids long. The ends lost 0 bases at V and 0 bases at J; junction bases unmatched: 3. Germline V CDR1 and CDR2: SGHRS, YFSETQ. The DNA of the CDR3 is TGCGCCAGCAGCTTGGGGACTAGCGGGGGGCCAAGCACAGATACGCAGTATTTT. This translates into CASSLGTSGGPSTDTQYF.

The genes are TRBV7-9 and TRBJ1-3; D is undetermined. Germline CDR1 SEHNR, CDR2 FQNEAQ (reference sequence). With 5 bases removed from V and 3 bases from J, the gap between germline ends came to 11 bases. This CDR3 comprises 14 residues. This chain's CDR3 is CASSPPGVGNTIYF. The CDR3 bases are TGTGCCAGCAGCCCCCCCGGGGTTGGAAACACCATATATTTT.

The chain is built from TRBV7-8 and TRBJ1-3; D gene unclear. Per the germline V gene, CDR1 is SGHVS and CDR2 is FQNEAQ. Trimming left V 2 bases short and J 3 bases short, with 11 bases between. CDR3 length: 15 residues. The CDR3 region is CASSLQAAVGNTIYF. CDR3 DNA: TGTGCCAGCAGCTTACAAGCCGCTGTTGGAAACACCATATATTTT.

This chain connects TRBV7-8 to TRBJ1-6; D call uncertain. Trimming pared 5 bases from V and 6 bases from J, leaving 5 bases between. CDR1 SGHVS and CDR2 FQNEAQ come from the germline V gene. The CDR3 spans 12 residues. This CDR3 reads CASSRRNSPLHF. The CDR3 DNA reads TGTGCCAGCAGCCGACGTAATTCACCCCTCCACTTT. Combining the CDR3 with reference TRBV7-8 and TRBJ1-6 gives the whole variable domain GAGVSQSPRYKVAKRGQDVALRCDPISGHVSLFWYQQALGQGPEFLTYFQNEAQLDKSGLPSDRFFAERPEGSVSTLKIQRTQQEDSAVYLCASSRRNSPLHFGNGTRLTVT.

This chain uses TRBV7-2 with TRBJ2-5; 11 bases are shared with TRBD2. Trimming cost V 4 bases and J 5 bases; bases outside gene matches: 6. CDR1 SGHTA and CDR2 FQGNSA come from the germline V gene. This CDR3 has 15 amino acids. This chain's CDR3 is CASSSVSGRGETQYF. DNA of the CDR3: TGTGCCAGCAGCTCTGTTAGCGGGAGGGGTGAGACCCAGTACTTC.

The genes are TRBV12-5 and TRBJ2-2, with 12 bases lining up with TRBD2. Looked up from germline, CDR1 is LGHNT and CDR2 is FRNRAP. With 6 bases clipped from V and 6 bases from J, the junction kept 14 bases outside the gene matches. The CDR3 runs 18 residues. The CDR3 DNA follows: TGTGCTAGTGGCACGGGACTAGCGGGCGGATCAAACGCCGGGGAGCTGTTTTTT. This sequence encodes CASGTGLAGGSNAGELFF.

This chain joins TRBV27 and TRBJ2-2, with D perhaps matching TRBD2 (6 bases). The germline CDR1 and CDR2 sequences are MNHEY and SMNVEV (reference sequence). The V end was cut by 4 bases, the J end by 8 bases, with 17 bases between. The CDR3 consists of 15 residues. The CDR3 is CASSSRTGGLGELFF. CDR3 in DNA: TGTGCCAGCAGTTCCCGGACCGGAGGGTTAGGGGAGCTGTTTTTT.

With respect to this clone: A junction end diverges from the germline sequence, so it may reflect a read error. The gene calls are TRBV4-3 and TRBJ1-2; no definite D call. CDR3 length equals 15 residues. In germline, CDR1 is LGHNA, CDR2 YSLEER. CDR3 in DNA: TGCGCCAGCAGCCCAGGTTCGGGATCTAAGTATGGCTACACCTTC. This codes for CASSPGSGSKYGYTF.

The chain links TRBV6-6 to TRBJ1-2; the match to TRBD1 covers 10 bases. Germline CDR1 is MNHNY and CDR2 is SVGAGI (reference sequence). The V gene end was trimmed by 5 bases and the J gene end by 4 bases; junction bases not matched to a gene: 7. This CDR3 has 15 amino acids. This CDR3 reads CASSEPGQGLYGYTF. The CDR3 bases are TGTGCCAGCAGTGAGCCGGGACAGGGGCTCTATGGCTACACCTTC.